Sequencing of this T cell receptor (beta chain) was carried out in a study of glioma-infiltrating T cells. The CDR3 has 16 amino acids. V was shortened by 4 bases and J by 2 bases, with 19 bases between the two germline ends. CDR1 and CDR2 from the germline V gene are SGDLS and YYNGEE. TCR alpha and beta CDR3 regions were amplified from RNA using iRepertoire nested multiplex PCR. TCRdb re-called the multiplex PCR reads through MiXCR, storing one row per CDR3 protein. Of fewer than 200,000 distinct CDR3 sequences in the sample, over 30% were seen once. This clonotype was detected a few times. The sequence came from a human donor with low-grade glioma or glioblastoma, undergoing nonglioma brain surgery, or in good health (not recorded which). Sequenced: glioma tissue, nonneoplastic brain tissue, or PBMCs (not recorded which). The rearrangement joins TRBV9 to TRBJ2-7; D perhaps matches TRBD1 (5 bases). In DNA form, the CDR3 reads TGTGCCAGCAGCCCCACGGACACCGGAAGGCCCTACGAGCAGTACTTC. This gives the protein CASSPTDTGRPYEQYF.